The 14 T cell receptor beta chains below all came from one sample that was sequenced in a study of blood T cell repertoires in COVID-19. Sequencing used immunoSEQ multiplex PCR; TCRdb keeps in-frame clones, though not all of them. The sample holds 380,000 or so clones, 89% seen once. The sample was peripheral blood. These receptor sequences come from a man in his forties with acute or convalescent COVID-19.

The CDR3 region has the DNA TGTGCCACCAGTGATACTAGCGGCAGCACAGATACGCAGTATTTT. It codes for CATSDTSGSTDTQYF. The V gene is TRBV24-1, the J gene TRBJ2-3; 8 bases map to TRBD2. From germline, CDR1 is KGHDR and CDR2 SFDVKD. Germline trimming cut 3 bases from V and 0 bases from J; bases unmatched to any gene: 1. This CDR3 region has 15 residues.

The chain carries TRBV9 and TRBJ2-1; perhaps TRBD2 as D (5 bases). This CDR3 has 11 amino acids. Per germline, CDR1 SGDLS and CDR2 YYNGEE. The ends were cut back, 4 bases at V and 9 bases at J, with 8 bases in the middle. The CDR3 reads CASSRAGEQFF. In DNA form, the CDR3 reads TGTGCCAGCAGCCGGGCGGGTGAGCAGTTCTTC.

The J gene is TRBJ2-1, the V gene TRBV18; the match to TRBD1 covers 8 bases. Germline loops: CDR1 KGHSH, CDR2 LQKENI. V was clipped by 0 bases and J by 3 bases; unmatched bases: 4. The CDR3 has 16 amino acids. The CDR3 nucleotides are TGTGCCAGCTCACCACCTGGGACAGGTGACTACAATGAGCAGTTCTTC. Translation gives CASSPPGTGDYNEQFF.

The gene calls are TRBV11-3 and TRBJ2-2; 15 bases align to TRBD2. The CDR3 is 16 amino acids. Unmatched junction bases numbered 3, after V lost 5 bases and J lost 5 bases. Germline V gives CDR1 SGHNT, CDR2 YENEEA. Written as DNA, the CDR3 is TGTGCCAGCAGCCCGGGACTAGCGGGAGGAACCGGGGAGCTGTTTTTT. This gives the protein CASSPGLAGGTGELFF.

This clone was seen more than once but under ten times. The gene calls are TRBV11-2 and TRBJ2-2; 9 bases line up with TRBD1. CDR1 and CDR2 (germline): SGHAT, FQNNGV. Trimming removed 5 bases from V and 6 bases from J; junction bases left unmatched: 4. This CDR3 spans 14 amino acids. The DNA for the CDR3 is TGTGCCAGCAGCCGGGACAGGGCCGCCGGGGAGCTGTTTTTT. Encoded protein: CASSRDRAAGELFF.

The rearrangement uses TRBV4-1 and TRBJ2-7, with 8 bases lining up with TRBD2. Germline V CDR1 and CDR2: MGHRA, YSYEKL. The CDR3 is made up of 15 amino acids. The V gene end was trimmed by 4 bases and the J gene end by 4 bases; junction bases not matched to a gene: 9. CDR3 sequence reads: CASSRHASGFYEQYF. CDR3 DNA sequence: TGCGCCAGCAGCCGCCACGCTAGCGGGTTTTACGAGCAGTACTTC.

The CDR3 DNA reads as TGTGCCAGCAGCGTAAATCCGGGGGGCACTGAAGCTTTCTTT. This encodes CASSVNPGGTEAFF. This rearrangement joins TRBV9 to TRBJ1-1; D perhaps matches TRBD1 (5 bases). Trimming removed 1 base at V and 4 bases at J, with 11 bases between. CDR1 and CDR2 from the germline V gene are SGDLS and YYNGEE. CDR3 length: 14 residues.

The rearrangement links TRBV11-2 to TRBJ1-1; maybe TRBD1 (5 bases). The CDR3 is 14 amino acids. Germline CDR1 SGHAT, CDR2 FQNNGV. V was pared by 3 bases and J by 5 bases, with 13 bases between. Here the CDR3 DNA reads TGTGCCAGCAGCTTTAGAGGCGGGGGGACTGAAGCTTTCTTT. Protein: CASSFRGGGTEAFF.

V is TRBV28 and J is TRBJ1-1, with D unresolved. Trimming left V 1 base short and J 1 base short, with 7 bases between. The CDR3 covers 14 residues. CDR1 MDHEN and CDR2 SYDVKM come from the germline V gene. The CDR3 loop reads CASSLSYTNTEAFF. The CDR3 DNA reads as TGTGCCAGCAGTTTATCATACACGAACACTGAAGCTTTCTTT.

This clone has just one count. The chain couples TRBV4-1 to TRBJ1-1; TRBD1 matches at 7 bases. Germline CDR1 and CDR2: MGHRA and YSYEKL. J was trimmed by 3 bases and V by 0 bases; bases with no gene match: 7. This CDR3 has 16 residues. Written as DNA, the CDR3 is TGCGCCAGCAGCCAAGATCAGAGGGGGCCGGACACTGAAGCTTTCTTT. This sequence encodes CASSQDQRGPDTEAFF.

CDR3 sequence (DNA): TGTGCCAGCAGCTCGGGACAGACCACTGAAGCTTTCTTT. Encoded protein: CASSSGQTTEAFF. The chain joins TRBV7-2 to TRBJ1-1; TRBD1 matches at 7 bases. Germline values: CDR1 SGHTA, CDR2 FQGNSA. The CDR3 is made up of 13 amino acids. V trimming: 4 bases; J trimming: 4 bases; junction bases outside the gene matches: 3.

V and J are TRBV10-1 and TRBJ2-3; 11 bases agree with TRBD2. CDR3 length: 18 residues. The V gene end was trimmed by 0 bases and the J gene end by 5 bases; junction bases not matched to a gene: 10. Germline assignment: CDR1 WNHNN and CDR2 SYGVQD (reference sequence). Here the CDR3 reads CASSESATSGIWRDTQYF. The CDR3 DNA is TGCGCCAGCAGTGAGTCGGCGACTAGCGGGATTTGGAGAGATACGCAGTATTTT.

This sequence joins TRBV28 and TRBJ1-5, with TRBD1 identical over 7 bases. V lost 6 bases and J lost 0; bases outside the gene matches: 5. Germline lookup yields CDR1 MDHEN and CDR2 SYDVKM. The CDR3 spans 15 residues. The CDR3 region has the DNA TGTGCCAGCAGCCCAGGGGGTTATAGCAATCAGCCCCAGCATTTT. It is translated as CASSPGGYSNQPQHF.

This chain connects TRBV5-1 to TRBJ2-7, with 10 bases matching TRBD1. CDR3 length equals 16 residues. CDR1 SGHRS and CDR2 YFSETQ come from the germline V gene. V lost 2 bases to trimming and J lost 5 bases; unmatched junction nucleotides: 10. CDR3 region: CASSFPTGGIRDEQYF. CDR3 DNA sequence: TGCGCCAGCAGCTTCCCGACAGGGGGCATTAGGGACGAGCAGTACTTC. Together with reference TRBV5-1 and TRBJ2-7, the CDR3 gives the full variable domain: KAGVTQTPRYLIKTRGQQVTLSCSPISGHRSVSWYQQTPGQGLQFLFEYFSETQRNKGNFPGRFSGRQFSNSRSEMNVSTLELGDSALYLCASSFPTGGIRDEQYFGPGTRLTVT.